These T cell receptor beta chains were read from a single sample in a study of CD8 T cells in ankylosing spondylitis. TCRdb ran MiXCR on the 5' RACE reads and lists one entry per CDR3 protein. The repertoire has roughly 670,000 distinct CDR3 sequences, around 17% of them found once; the top ten carry about 20%. The source material was blood, either unsorted or a sorted T cell fraction (not recorded which). The receptors come from a male donor with ankylosing spondylitis. The CDR3 runs from the conserved cysteine through the conserved F or W. The D gene is left open where the match is weak. Size values are once, few and many counts, or a class for expanded clones, and some rows have none.

once,TRBD1,TRBV20-1,TRBJ1-5,CSAARTGASNQPQHF,TGCAGTGCCGCCCGGACAGGGGCTTCCAATCAGCCCCAGCATTTT
few,TRBD1,TRBV15,TRBJ2-3,CATSRVHRGNTDTQYF,TGTGCCACCAGCAGAGTACACAGGGGAAACACAGATACGCAGTATTTT
few,TRBD2,TRBV7-3,TRBJ2-3,CASSLTGTSLDTQYF,TGTGCCAGCAGCCTTACCGGGACTAGCTTAGATACGCAGTATTTT
few,TRBD1,TRBV12-5,TRBJ1-6,CASGLERQWGTGRGNSPLHF,TGTGCTAGTGGTTTGGAACGGCAGTGGGGGACAGGGCGAGGAAATTCACCCCTCCACTTT
.,.,TRBV4-2,TRBJ2-2,CASSQPLELGTGELFF,TGTGCCAGCAGCCAACCCCTGGAGTTGGGGACCGGGGAGCTGTTTTTT
few,TRBD1,TRBV20-1,TRBJ2-5,CSASTGGGYQETQYF,TGCAGTGCAAGTACAGGGGGCGGGTACCAAGAGACCCAGTACTTC
.,.,TRBV20-1,TRBJ2-2,CSASQGNTGELFF,TGCAGTGCTTCACAGGGTAACACCGGGGAGCTGTTTTTT
.,.,TRBV12-3/TRBV12-4,TRBJ2-2,CASRPEWNTGELFF,TGTGCCAGCAGGCCAGAATGGAACACCGGGGAGCTGTTTTTT
.,.,TRBV5-1,TRBJ1-1,CASSLAGYEEAFF,TGCGCCAGCAGCCTGGCAGGGTACGAAGAAGCTTTCTTT
few,.,TRBV27,TRBJ2-2,CASSLVSSAANTGELFF,TGTGCCAGCAGTTTAGTATCTAGCGCGGCGAACACCGGGGAGCTGTTTTTT
.,.,TRBV6-5,TRBJ2-3,CASSYGTLGTDTQYF,TGTGCCAGCAGTTACGGGACACTGGGCACAGATACGCAGTATTTT
.,.,TRBV7-2,TRBJ2-3,CASGMAGPDTQYF,TGTGCCAGCGGTATGGCAGGGCCGGATACGCAGTATTTT
.,.,TRBV6-2/TRBV6-3,TRBJ2-1,CASGSPYNEQFF,TGTGCCAGCGGGAGCCCCTACAATGAGCAGTTCTTC
.,.,TRBV5-1,TRBJ1-1,CASSLRGEWRATEAFF,TGCGCCAGCAGCCTAAGGGGGGAATGGAGGGCCACTGAAGCTTTCTTT
.,.,TRBV12-3/TRBV12-4,TRBJ1-4,CASSSLATNEKLFF,TGTGCCAGCAGTTCACTCGCAACTAATGAAAAACTGTTTTTT
.,.,TRBV7-9,TRBJ2-2,CASSGAISTGELFF,TGTGCCAGCAGCGGGGCGATCTCCACCGGGGAGCTGTTTTTT
.,TRBD2,TRBV5-1,TRBJ2-7,CASSFDGAGDEQYF,TGCGCCAGCAGCTTTGACGGAGCGGGGGACGAGCAGTACTTC
few,.,TRBV7-2,TRBJ1-1,CASSQPRKDMNTEAFF,TGTGCCAGCAGCCAGCCGCGTAAAGACATGAACACTGAAGCTTTCTTT
few,.,TRBV7-2,TRBJ2-1,CASSLLGITDNEQFF,TGTGCCAGCAGCTTATTGGGAATTACCGACAATGAGCAGTTCTTC
few,.,TRBV20-1,TRBJ1-5,CSAYDSGNQPQHF,TGCAGTGCTTATGACAGCGGCAATCAGCCCCAGCATTTT
few,.,TRBV29-1,TRBJ2-7,CSVVGRSYEQYF,TGCAGCGTTGTTGGCAGATCCTACGAGCAGTACTTC
.,.,TRBV20-1,TRBJ2-1,CSASSPYRYNEQFF,TGCAGTGCTAGTTCGCCCTACCGTTACAATGAGCAGTTCTTC
.,TRBD2,TRBV4-2,TRBJ2-1,CASSQDSPGLGDNEQFF,TGTGCCAGCAGCCAAGATTCCCCGGGACTAGGGGACAATGAGCAGTTCTTC
.,TRBD2,TRBV29-1,TRBJ2-1,CSVEHGLAGAEQFF,TGCAGCGTTGAACATGGACTAGCGGGAGCTGAGCAGTTCTTC
.,.,TRBV10-3,TRBJ1-1,CAISDRTGTEAFF,TGTGCCATCAGTGACCGAACTGGGACTGAAGCTTTCTTT
.,.,TRBV20-1,TRBJ2-7,CSAEGVSRAYEQYF,TGCAGTGCTGAGGGGGTGTCCCGGGCCTACGAGCAGTACTTC
.,TRBD2,TRBV12-3/TRBV12-4,TRBJ2-1,CASSLSPGASGTPYNEQFF,TGTGCCAGCAGTCTATCCCCCGGGGCTAGCGGCACCCCCTACAATGAGCAGTTCTTC
few,TRBD2,TRBV11-1,TRBJ2-3,CASSLLAGGATSTDTQYF,TGTGCCAGCAGCTTGCTAGCGGGAGGTGCCACTAGCACAGATACGCAGTATTTT
few,.,TRBV4-1,TRBJ2-3,CASSQEKSAEILNTQYF,TGCGCCAGCAGCCAAGAAAAGTCGGCGGAGATTTTGAATACGCAGTATTTT
.,TRBD2,TRBV20-1,TRBJ2-2,CSARPSLAGVTGELFF,TGCAGTGCTAGGCCCAGCCTAGCGGGAGTGACCGGGGAGCTGTTTTTT
few,TRBD1,TRBV12-3/TRBV12-4,TRBJ1-1,CASSLGTGIRNTEAFF,TGTGCCAGCAGTTTAGGGACAGGGATAAGGAACACTGAAGCTTTCTTT
once,TRBD2,TRBV3-1,TRBJ2-4,CASSQMGGRAQNIQYF,TGTGCCAGCAGCCAAATGGGCGGGAGGGCCCAAAACATTCAGTACTTC
few,TRBD1,TRBV12-3/TRBV12-4,TRBJ1-2,CASSTGTGGLVYGYTF,TGTGCCAGCAGTACCGGGACAGGGGGCCTGGTCTATGGCTACACCTTC
.,.,TRBV19,TRBJ1-2,CASAEFNYGYTF,TGTGCCAGCGCGGAATTTAACTATGGCTACACCTTC
many,TRBD1,TRBV5-8,TRBJ1-1,CASSYGQEVNTEAFF,TGTGCCAGCAGCTACGGACAGGAGGTGAACACTGAAGCTTTCTTT
.,.,TRBV12-3/TRBV12-4,TRBJ2-7,CASSLTSGFEQYF,TGTGCCAGCAGTTTGACCAGCGGGTTCGAGCAGTACTTC
many,TRBD1,TRBV14,TRBJ2-7,CASSQDFGTGHYEQYF,TGTGCCAGCAGCCAAGACTTCGGGACAGGTCACTACGAGCAGTACTTC
.,.,TRBV7-9,TRBJ1-5,CASSLQESQPQHF,TGTGCCAGCAGCTTACAGGAGTCTCAGCCCCAGCATTTT
once,.,TRBV6-1,TRBJ1-2,CASSEAAGFTSFNYGYTF,TGTGCCAGCAGTGAAGCAGCAGGGTTTACGAGCTTTAACTATGGCTACACCTTC
.,.,TRBV20-1,TRBJ1-6,CSARKEQGLNSPLHF,TGCAGTGCTAGGAAGGAGCAGGGATTAAATTCACCCCTCCACTTT
few,.,TRBV15,TRBJ2-7,CATSRTRGPYEQYF,TGTGCCACCAGCAGAACCAGGGGTCCCTACGAGCAGTACTTC
many,.,TRBV5-1,TRBJ1-5,CASSVWGDQPQHF,TGCGCCAGCAGCGTTTGGGGGGATCAGCCCCAGCATTTT
.,.,TRBV5-1,TRBJ2-3,CASSLKWGSTDTQYF,TGCGCCAGCAGCTTGAAATGGGGCAGCACAGATACGCAGTATTTT
few,TRBD1,TRBV6-4,TRBJ2-7,CASSEKAGTGFAEQYF,TGTGCCAGCAGCGAAAAGGCCGGGACAGGGTTCGCCGAGCAGTACTTC
many,.,TRBV7-9,TRBJ2-7,CASRRDFSYEQYF,TGTGCCAGCAGGCGGGATTTCTCCTACGAGCAGTACTTC
.,TRBD1,TRBV2,TRBJ2-5,CASSEAAGGYQETQYF,TGTGCCAGCAGTGAAGCGGCAGGGGGCTACCAAGAGACCCAGTACTTC
.,.,TRBV12-3/TRBV12-4,TRBJ2-2,CASRARAATNTGELFF,TGTGCCAGCAGGGCCCGGGCGGCCACGAACACCGGGGAGCTGTTTTTT
few,.,TRBV7-9,TRBJ2-5,CASSFYTRTRQETQYF,TGTGCCAGCAGCTTCTACACGCGGACAAGACAAGAGACCCAGTACTTC
.,.,TRBV25-1,TRBJ1-6,CASSSDRKVSPLHF,TGTGCCAGCAGTTCTGACAGGAAGGTCTCACCCCTCCACTTT
.,.,TRBV7-9,TRBJ1-4,CASSSQKLNEKLFF,TGTGCCAGCAGCTCACAGAAATTGAATGAAAAACTGTTTTTT
few,TRBD1,TRBV29-1,TRBJ1-2,CSETRDRGLGGYTF,TGCAGTGAGACCCGGGACAGGGGGCTTGGTGGCTACACCTTC
.,.,TRBV15,TRBJ2-2,CATSRGGFEAGELFF,TGTGCCACCAGCAGAGGGGGGTTCGAGGCCGGGGAGCTGTTTTTT
few,.,TRBV24-1,TRBJ2-7,CATSDWTFYEQYF,TGTGCCACCAGTGATTGGACATTCTACGAGCAGTACTTC
.,TRBD1,TRBV9,TRBJ2-7,CASGAGTGTYEQYF,TGTGCCAGCGGAGCCGGGACAGGGACTTACGAGCAGTACTTC
few,.,TRBV6-1,TRBJ1-1,CASSESGVGEAFF,TGTGCCAGCAGTGAATCTGGGGTTGGAGAAGCTTTCTTT
.,.,TRBV27,TRBJ2-2,CASSLWGENTGELFF,TGTGCCAGCAGTTTGTGGGGGGAGAACACCGGGGAGCTGTTTTTT
once,.,TRBV11-1,TRBJ2-1,CASRDKKEQFF,TGTGCCAGCAGAGACAAAAAGGAGCAGTTCTTC
.,.,TRBV5-1,TRBJ1-1,CASSLNTQRNTEAFF,TGCGCCAGCAGCTTGAACACGCAGAGAAACACTGAAGCTTTCTTT
.,.,TRBV19,TRBJ1-2,CASSIDHGYGYTF,TGTGCCAGTAGTATAGATCACGGATATGGCTACACCTTC
few,TRBD1,TRBV30,TRBJ1-1,CAWSPHRGQGDTEAFF,TGTGCCTGGAGTCCCCATAGGGGACAGGGAGACACTGAAGCTTTCTTT